These 10 T cell receptor beta chains share one sample of origin, sequenced in a study of siplizumab effects on memory and regulatory T cells. Profiling relied on immunoSEQ multiplex PCR, and the TCRdb table lists in-frame clones only, not all of them. Of 60,000 to 65,000 clones in the sample, 79% were seen once. The sample taken for sequencing was memory CD4+ T cells sorted from blood. The receptor set was obtained from a human donor in good health.

The chain employs TRBV28 and TRBJ1-2, with TRBD1 as a possible D gene (5 bases). The length of the CDR3 is 13 residues. Trimming pared 3 bases from V and 8 bases from J, leaving 13 bases between. CDR1 and CDR2 (germline): MDHEN, SYDVKM. The CDR3 protein is CASSLGPWIGYTF. CDR3 sequence (DNA): TGTGCCAGCAGTTTGGGACCCTGGATCGGCTACACCTTC.

This sequence joins TRBV7-2 and TRBJ1-6; D remains unclear. The V end was cut by 1 base, the J end by 9 bases, with 13 bases between. The CDR3 consists of 15 residues. The germline CDR1 and CDR2 sequences are SGHTA and FQGNSA. CDR3 sequence reads: CASSLVGYEGSPLHF. CDR3 sequence (DNA): TGTGCCAGCAGCTTAGTCGGCTATGAGGGTTCACCCCTCCACTTT.

This clone occurred once. The chain employs TRBV9 and TRBJ1-4; no clear D gene. V was cut by 1 base and J by 0 bases, with 10 bases left in between. Per the germline V gene, CDR1 is SGDLS and CDR2 is YYNGEE. CDR3 length: 16 amino acids. CDR3 DNA sequence: TGTGCCAGCAGCGTAAACAGTAGAGCAACTAATGAAAAACTGTTTTTT. Protein: CASSVNSRATNEKLFF.

The genes are TRBV21-1 and TRBJ2-3; the D call TRBD2 from the table was never checked on the DNA. TRBV21-1 is annotated as a pseudogene. This CDR3 contains 18 residues. The CDR3, as DNA: TGTGCCAGCAGCAAAGGGACTAGCGGTCGACTAGGCACAGATACGCAGTATTTT. It is translated as CASSKGTSGRLGTDTQYF.

The gene calls are TRBV30 and TRBJ2-7; TRBD1 agrees at 8 bases. Germline V gene lookup returns CDR1 GTSNPN and CDR2 SVGIG (reference sequence). The CDR3 spans 14 residues. Trimming removed 2 bases from V and 6 bases from J; junction bases left unmatched: 9. CDR3 DNA: TGTGCCTGGAGTTATGGGACAGGCCTTCTCGAGCAGTACTTC. Amino acids: CAWSYGTGLLEQYF.

Only a few counts were recorded for this clone. This rearrangement joins TRBV6-1 to TRBJ1-6; no reliable D call. In germline, CDR1 is MNHNS, CDR2 SASEGT. This CDR3 region has 15 residues. V lost 0 bases to trimming and J lost 6 bases, with 9 bases between them. The CDR3 reads CASSEARRTNSPLHF. CDR3 in DNA: TGTGCCAGCAGTGAAGCGCGGCGGACTAATTCACCCCTCCACTTT.

The chain employs TRBV14 and TRBJ2-7; weak D call: TRBD2 (5 bases). Germline assignment: CDR1 SGHDN and CDR2 FVKESK. This CDR3 is 15 amino acids long. V lost 0 bases and J lost 1, with 10 bases in between. This CDR3 is CASSQEGLASYEQYF. The CDR3 nucleotides read TGTGCCAGCAGCCAAGAAGGGCTAGCTTCCTACGAGCAGTACTTC.

The V call is TRBV7-6, the J call TRBJ2-3; D is unresolved. The length of the CDR3 is 14 residues. CDR1 SGHVS and CDR2 FNYEAQ come from the germline V gene. V dropped 5 bases and J dropped 8 bases, with 17 bases sitting between them. Here the CDR3 reads CASSIRRDSPTQYF. The CDR3 bases are TGTGCCAGCAGCATACGGCGAGACTCTCCTACGCAGTATTTT.

This chain links TRBV2 with TRBJ2-7, with a weak D call TRBD1 (5 bases). The ends were cut back, 6 bases at V and 3 bases at J, with 6 bases in the middle. The CDR3 runs 11 residues. Germline CDR1 reads SNHLY; CDR2 reads FYNNEI. CDR3 nucleotides: TGTGCCAGCAGCAGGGTCTACGAGCAGTACTTC. This translates into CASSRVYEQYF.

The chain recombines TRBV4-3 with TRBJ2-6; no reliable D call. Trimming left V 4 bases short and J 3 bases short, with 10 bases between. The CDR3 runs 15 residues. Germline V CDR1 and CDR2: LGHNA, YSLEER. The CDR3 sequence: CASSPQYGGANVLTF. The CDR3 DNA is TGCGCCAGCAGCCCGCAGTATGGTGGGGCCAACGTCCTGACTTTC.